A single sample gave rise to the 17 T cell receptor delta chains below, sequenced in a study of gamma-delta chains in newborns, infants, children. TCRdb reapplied CATT to the reads. The sample has around 3,100 delta-chain clones; roughly 48% are singletons. Sequencing was done on a sample of blood. The receptors come from a child who received the measles vaccine.

On this clone: This may be a read error: a much more frequent sequence differs by one nucleotide. The same CDR3 arises from other DNA sequences in this sample as well. The V call is TRDV2, the J call TRDJ3, with D possibly matching TRDD3 (6 bases). The germline V gene encodes CDR1 GEAIGNYY and CDR2 EKD. The CDR3 is 18 residues long. DNA of the CDR3: TGTGCCTGCGACACCATGGGGGGCTACTCCTGGGACACCCGACAGATGTTTTTC. It is translated as CACDTMGGYSWDTRQMFF.

This clone has only one observation. This probably arose from a read error, given a far larger clone one base away. Other DNA sequences in this specimen translate into the identical CDR3. The chain has TRDV2 and TRDJ3; 10 nucleotides line up with TRDD3. The CDR3 has 18 amino acids. The germline CDR1 and CDR2 sequences are GEAIGNYY and EKD. CDR3 sequence (DNA): TGTGCCTGCGACACCGCTGGGGGATACTCCTGGGACACCCGACAGATGTTTTTC. Translation: CACDTAGGYSWDTRQMFF.

As regards this clone: This clone may be a read error of a much larger clone one base away. Other DNA sequences in this specimen translate into the identical CDR3. The chain has TRDV2 and TRDJ3, with 12 nucleotides matching TRDD3. The CDR3 is made up of 18 amino acids. Germline assignment: CDR1 GEAIGNYY and CDR2 EKD. The CDR3 DNA follows: TGTGCCTGCGACACTGGGGGATACAGCTCCTGGGACACCCGACAGATGTTTTTC. The encoded protein is CACDTGGYSSWDTRQMFF.

As for this clone: With a far larger clone one base away, a read error is the likely cause. The V and J genes are TRDV1 and TRDJ1; a possible D gene is TRDD3 (6 bases). The CDR3 is made up of 18 amino acids. The germline V gene has CDR1 TSWWSYY and CDR2 QGS. The ends were cut back, 1 base at V and 7 bases at J, with 25 bases in the middle. The CDR3 is CALGERLFYWDWAVKLIF. The CDR3 nucleotides are TGTGCTCTTGGGGAACGCCTTTTCTACTGGGATTGGGCCGTTAAACTCATCTTT.

By its share, this clone is medium-sized. The same CDR3 arises from other DNA sequences in this sample as well. The rearrangement uses TRDV2 and TRDJ1; D might be TRDD3 (5 bases). The CDR3 runs 14 residues. Per the germline V gene, CDR1 is GEAIGNYY and CDR2 is EKD. With 3 bases removed from V and 0 bases from J, the gap between germline ends came to 10 bases. The CDR3, as DNA: TGTGCCTGTGACTCCGGGGGCTACACCGATAAACTCATCTTT. The encoded protein is CACDSGGYTDKLIF.

This clone is labeled as large. Other DNA sequences in the same sample also yield this CDR3. The J gene is TRDJ2, the V gene TRDV1; tentative D call: TRDD3 (5 bases). The CDR3 runs 22 residues. Germline loops: CDR1 TSWWSYY, CDR2 QGS. V was cut by 3 bases and J by 5 bases, with 34 bases left in between. CDR3 region: CALGELVSPFPTILELTAQLFF. The CDR3 DNA is TGTGCTCTTGGGGAGTTGGTTAGCCCGTTCCCGACAATACTGGAATTAACAGCACAACTCTTCTTT.

This clone was observed a handful of times. The rearrangement links TRDV2 to TRDJ3; TRDD3 matches 9 bases. V gave up 0 bases and J gave up 0 bases; unmatched junction bases: 5. CDR3 length: 19 residues. The germline CDR1 and CDR2 sequences are GEAIGNYY and EKD. CDR3 sequence: CACDTGGYIGSWDTRQMFF. For the CDR3, the DNA is TGTGCCTGTGACACCGGGGGATACATCGGCTCCTGGGACACCCGACAGATGTTTTTC.

This clone was seen only once. Just one base apart from a much larger clone, this may be a read error. The rearrangement joins TRDV2 to TRDJ1, with unresolved D. V was trimmed by 3 bases and J by 3 bases, leaving 13 bases between them. This CDR3 is built from 14 residues. From germline, CDR1 is GEAIGNYY and CDR2 EKD. CDR3 in amino acids: CACDPVEGSDKLIF. CDR3 nucleotides: TGTGCCTGTGACCCTGTGGAGGGTTCCGATAAACTCATCTTT.

Within the sample, this clone is large. The rearrangement joins TRDV2 to TRDJ2; 12 bases align to TRDD3. Germline CDR1 GEAIGNYY, CDR2 EKD. The CDR3 extends over 19 amino acids. The V segment lost 3 bases and the J segment 0 bases; nucleotides outside the gene matches: 10. The CDR3 coding sequence is TGTGCCTGTGACTCATTACTGGGGGATACTCCTGCTTTGACAGCACAACTCTTCTTT. As protein: CACDSLLGDTPALTAQLFF.

In regard to this clone: Given a much more abundant clone one base away, this may be a read error. In the same sample, other DNA sequences code for this CDR3. The J gene is TRDJ3, the V gene TRDV2; 9 bases agree with TRDD3. Germline V gene sequence: CDR1 GEAIGNYY, CDR2 EKD. CDR3 length: 18 amino acids. The CDR3 sequence is CACDTGGYSSWDTRQMFF. In nucleotides, the CDR3 is TGTGCCTGTGACACCGGGGGATACAGCTCCTGGGATACCCGACAGATGTTTTTC.

This chain joins TRDV1 and TRDJ1; 9 bases fit TRDD3. This CDR3 is built from 15 residues. V lost 1 base to trimming and J lost 8 bases; unmatched junction nucleotides: 8. Germline assignment: CDR1 TSWWSYY and CDR2 QGS. CDR3 sequence: CALGEPLLGEIKLIF. The CDR3 DNA reads TGTGCTCTTGGGGAACCGTTACTGGGGGAGATCAAACTCATCTTT.

In this sample, this clone is medium-sized (0.01 to 0.1%). The sample has other DNA sequences that encode this CDR3 too. This chain uses TRDV3 with TRDJ1; a possible D gene is TRDD3 (5 bases). The germline gives CDR1 TVYSNPD, CDR2 GDNSRS (reference sequence). The CDR3 is 16 amino acids. The V end lost 4 bases, the J end lost 4 bases, and 25 bases lay between the germline ends. As DNA, the CDR3 is TGTGCCTGCTGTCGGGAGGTGGGGTGTTTTGACGATAAACTCATCTTT. Residues: CACCREVGCFDDKLIF.

This clone was observed a handful of times. The J gene is TRDJ1, the V gene TRDV1; the match to TRDD3 covers 8 bases. The CDR3 extends over 24 amino acids. The germline gives CDR1 TSWWSYY, CDR2 QGS. V trimming: 0 bases; J trimming: 1 base; junction bases outside the gene matches: 28. CDR3 loop: CALGELPWPSPRSHWGLRTDKLIF. CDR3 coding DNA: TGTGCTCTTGGGGAACTCCCGTGGCCCTCCCCCCGCTCTCACTGGGGGTTACGCACCGATAAACTCATCTTT.

This chain uses TRDV1 with TRDJ1; tentative D call: TRDD2 (6 bases). Germline-derived CDR1 and CDR2 are TSWWSYY and QGS. V was trimmed by 1 base and J by 0 bases, leaving 48 bases between them. The CDR3 is made up of 28 amino acids. The CDR3 region has the DNA TGTGCTCTTGGGGAACCGCTGACACTCCTTCCCGCGACTAAACAGGTCACCCGGGGTCTTTGTAACACCGATAAACTCATCTTT. Translated, it gives CALGEPLTLLPATKQVTRGLCNTDKLIF.

In regard to this clone: A much larger clone differs by one base, so this may be a read error. The chain links TRDV3 to TRDJ1, with TRDD3 matching over 10 bases. Per germline, CDR1 TVYSNPD and CDR2 GDNSRS (reference sequence). This CDR3 is 24 amino acids long. J was trimmed by 1 base and V by 4 bases; bases with no gene match: 36. The CDR3, as DNA: TGTGCCTCCCGGGTAAGCCTTCCTAGAGTACTGGGGGATCCGAGGCCTGGGATCACCGATAAACTCATCTTT. Translated: CASRVSLPRVLGDPRPGITDKLIF. Full variable domain (remainder filled in from reference TRDV3 and TRDJ1): CDKVTQSSPDQTVASGSEVVLLCTYDTVYSNPDLFWYRIRPDYSFQFVFYGDNSRSEGADFTQGRFSVKHILTQKAFHLVISPVRTEDSATYYCASRVSLPRVLGDPRPGITDKLIFGKGTRVTVEP.

As for this clone: This likely traces to a read error, being one base from a far larger clone. J is TRDJ2 and V is TRDV2, with 10 bases aligning to TRDD3. The CDR3 sequence is 15 residues long. CDR1 and CDR2 from the germline V gene are GEAIGNYY and EKD. The CDR3 coding sequence is TGTGCCTGTGACATACTGGGGGATTTGACAGCACAACCCTTCTTT. This gives the protein CACDILGDLTAQPFF.

Of note for this clone: This could be a read error, since a much larger clone is one nucleotide away. Other DNA sequences in this sample translate to the same CDR3. The chain uses TRDV3 and TRDJ1; 7 bases match TRDD2. The length of the CDR3 is 15 residues. Germline V gives CDR1 TVYSNPD, CDR2 GDNSRS (reference sequence). Unmatched junction bases numbered 14, after V lost 3 bases and J lost 4 bases. CDR3: CAFNLPIVPCDKLIF. The CDR3 DNA is TGTGCCTTCAATCTTCCTATCGTACCGTGCGATAAACTCATCTTT.